The 13 T cell receptor beta chains below were found in one sample sequenced in a study of blood T cells in healthy people across ages. For the second PCR, which ran for about 6 to 11 cycles, a sample-barcoded 5' primer and a J-beta primer mix were used. TCRdb processed the 5' RACE reads anew with MiXCR; each CDR3 protein has one entry. Here the sample spans 600,000 or so distinct CDR3 sequences, about 30% being singletons. What was sequenced was blood. The receptors derive from an elderly woman in good health.

In this sample, this clonotype turned up many times. The chain has TRBV4-1 and TRBJ1-6; D is undetermined. Germline lookup yields CDR1 MGHRA and CDR2 YSYEKL. V dropped 1 base and J dropped 1 base, with 8 bases sitting between them. The CDR3 sequence is 16 residues long. The DNA for the CDR3 is TGCGCCAGCAGCCAAGGCCTGGCGTCCTATAATTCACCCCTCCACTTT. Residues: CASSQGLASYNSPLHF.

Details on this clonotype: A much bigger clone sits one base away, suggesting this may be a read error. V gene TRBV21-1 combines with J gene TRBJ2-5; the table calls TRBD1, which could not be checked here. TRBV21-1 is a pseudogene segment. The CDR3 totals 15 residues. The CDR3 loop is CASGGRDNLQETQYF. The DNA of the CDR3 is TGTGCCAGCGGGGGCAGGGATAATCTCCAAGAGACCCAGTACTTC.

This clonotype was counted at least ten times. The chain joins TRBV14 to TRBJ1-2; perhaps TRBD1 as D (5 bases). The V and J ends lost 6 bases and 8 bases respectively, with 22 bases between them. Germline-derived CDR1 and CDR2 are SGHDN and FVKESK. The CDR3 has 15 amino acids. The CDR3 DNA sequence: TGTGCCAGCAGTGACCGGGACCGGAGTTTAGGAGGCTACACCTTC. This translates into CASSDRDRSLGGYTF.

Note on this clonotype: Given a much more abundant clone one base away, this may be a read error. The chain carries TRBV18 and TRBJ2-7; 8 bases fit TRBD1. The J call is in doubt because the DNA end fits TRBJ2-5 better. The V gene's germline CDR1 is KGHSH and CDR2 LQKENI. The CDR3 sequence is 17 residues long. CDR3 nucleotide sequence: TGTGCCAGCTCACCAACAATCGACAGGGGAATGTCGAAGACCCAGTACTTC. This gives the protein CASSPTIDRGMSKTQYF.

This rearrangement joins TRBV7-2 to TRBJ2-3; D is perhaps TRBD1 (6 bases). The germline V gene encodes CDR1 SGHTA and CDR2 FQGNSA. The CDR3 length is 14 residues. V lost 5 bases and J lost 7, with 16 bases in between. The CDR3 coding sequence is TGTGCCAGCAGCGACCCGAGGACAGTCAATACGCAGTATTTT. Translation gives CASSDPRTVNTQYF.

This clonotype came up a few times. This chain joins TRBV19 and TRBJ2-3; D possibly corresponds to TRBD2 (5 bases). The CDR3 covers 15 residues. V shed 7 bases and J shed 1 base, with 15 bases lying between them. Looked up from germline, CDR1 is LNHDA and CDR2 is SQIVND (reference sequence). This CDR3 is CASKKMDFGTDTQYF. The CDR3 DNA is TGTGCCAGTAAGAAAATGGACTTTGGCACAGATACGCAGTATTTT.

In its sample, this clonotype was seen many times. CDR3 sequence reads: CASSPSRSRSYEQYF. Here the CDR3 DNA reads TGTGCCAGCTCACCATCCAGGTCACGCTCCTACGAGCAGTACTTC. The chain combines TRBV18 with TRBJ2-7; no clear D. V shed 2 bases and J shed 0 bases, with 11 bases lying between them. Germline CDR1 is KGHSH and CDR2 is LQKENI. The CDR3 consists of 15 residues.

This clonotype came up many times. The rearrangement links TRBV7-8 to TRBJ2-3; D remains unclear. The CDR3 is 15 residues long. The germline gives CDR1 SGHVS, CDR2 FQNEAQ. V lost 4 bases and J lost 0, with 11 bases in between. The CDR3 reads CASSSLVSSTDTQYF. The CDR3 region has the DNA TGTGCCAGCAGCTCTTTGGTGTCTAGCACAGATACGCAGTATTTT.

This clonotype was recorded at least ten times. The chain couples TRBV5-1 to TRBJ2-2, with 14 bases identical to TRBD2. Germline CDR1 is SGHRS and CDR2 is YFSETQ. The CDR3 sequence is 17 residues long. The trim removed 3 bases at V and 7 bases at J, leaving 8 bases unmatched. Written as DNA, the CDR3 is TGCGCCAGCAGCTCCCAGACTAGCGGGGGGGCCAGCGGGGAGCTGTTTTTT. This encodes CASSSQTSGGASGELFF.

The chain links TRBV20-1 to TRBJ2-3; D tentatively fits TRBD1 or TRBD2 (6 bases each). Deletions cut 3 bases from V and 0 bases from J, with 13 bases between. The CDR3 runs to 15 residues. Germline V lookup: CDR1 DFQATT, CDR2 SNEGSKA (reference sequence). The DNA of the CDR3 is TGCAGTGCTAGGGTGACGGGGGCCAGCACAGATACGCAGTATTTT. As protein: CSARVTGASTDTQYF.

Concerning this clonotype: This could be a read error, since a much larger clone is one nucleotide away. CDR3 coding DNA: TGTGCCAGCACCGAGGAGGGACTAGCGGGGCGTGATACGCAGTATTTT. This codes for CASTEEGLAGRDTQYF. The chain couples TRBV28 to TRBJ2-3, with 13 bases lining up with TRBD2. Germline CDR1 reads MDHEN; CDR2 reads SYDVKM. CDR3 size: 16 residues. V gave up 7 bases and J gave up 6 bases; unmatched junction bases: 10.

Many counts were recorded for this clonotype. The V gene is TRBV4-3, the J gene TRBJ2-1; possible D gene TRBD2, 6 bases. In germline, CDR1 is LGHNA, CDR2 YSLEER. The CDR3 is made up of 16 amino acids. The germline V and J ends were trimmed by 0 bases and 11 bases, with 20 bases remaining between them. CDR3 residues: CASSQDQKLGGEKQFF. The CDR3 bases are TGCGCCAGCAGCCAAGATCAAAAACTAGGCGGGGAAAAGCAGTTCTTC.

Only a few counts were recorded for this clonotype. This may arise from a read error, as a much more abundant clone is one base away. The chain has TRBV12-3 or TRBV12-4 and TRBJ2-2, with D tentatively TRBD1 (5 bases). The CDR3 consists of 12 residues. V gave up 5 bases and J gave up 7 bases, with 8 bases separating them. The DNA of the CDR3 is TGTGCCAGCAGTCGGACAAGCGGGGAGCTGTTTTTT. Translated: CASSRTSGELFF.